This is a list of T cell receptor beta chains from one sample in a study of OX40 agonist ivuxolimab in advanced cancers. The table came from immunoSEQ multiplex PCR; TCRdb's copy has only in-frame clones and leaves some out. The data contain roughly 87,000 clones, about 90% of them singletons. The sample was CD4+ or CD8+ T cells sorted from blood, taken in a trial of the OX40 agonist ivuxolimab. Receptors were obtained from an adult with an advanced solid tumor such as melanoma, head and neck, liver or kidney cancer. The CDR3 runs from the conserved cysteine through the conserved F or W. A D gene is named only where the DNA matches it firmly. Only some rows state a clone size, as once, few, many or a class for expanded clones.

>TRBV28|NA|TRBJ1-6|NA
TGTGCCAGCGGGCTTCCGGGGGTGAATTCACCCCTCCACTTT
CASGLPGVNSPLHF
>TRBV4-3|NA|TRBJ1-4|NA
TGCGCCAGCAGCCAAGCGGGCAAACTGTTTTTT
CASSQAGKLFF
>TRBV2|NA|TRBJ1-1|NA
TGTGCCAGCCTCACAGGGATGAACACTGAAGCTTTCTTT
CASLTGMNTEAFF
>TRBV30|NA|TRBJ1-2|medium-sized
TGTGCCTGGAGTGTATCATCCACAGGGAGGCGCACCTTC
CAWSVSSTGRRTF
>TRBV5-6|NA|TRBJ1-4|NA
TGTGCCAGCAGCTTAGAGTCAACTAATGAAAAACTGTTTTTT
CASSLESTNEKLFF
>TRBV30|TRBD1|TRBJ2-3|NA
TGTGCCTGGAGTGCTGTGGACAGGGGTTTGGATACGCAGTATTTT
CAWSAVDRGLDTQYF
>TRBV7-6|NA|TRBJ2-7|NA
TGTGCCAGCAGCCCCGGGCCCAACTACGAGCAGTACTTC
CASSPGPNYEQYF
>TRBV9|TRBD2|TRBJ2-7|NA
TGTGCCAGCAGCCGTACGTCCCATGCGGGGGCCTACGAGCAGTACTTC
CASSRTSHAGAYEQYF
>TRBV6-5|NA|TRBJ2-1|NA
TGTGCCAGACGTACCCCGGGGAGCAATGAGCAGTTCTTC
CARRTPGSNEQFF
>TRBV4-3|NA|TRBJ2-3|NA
TGCGCCAGCAGCCAAGATGGGCTAAATACGCAGTATTTT
CASSQDGLNTQYF